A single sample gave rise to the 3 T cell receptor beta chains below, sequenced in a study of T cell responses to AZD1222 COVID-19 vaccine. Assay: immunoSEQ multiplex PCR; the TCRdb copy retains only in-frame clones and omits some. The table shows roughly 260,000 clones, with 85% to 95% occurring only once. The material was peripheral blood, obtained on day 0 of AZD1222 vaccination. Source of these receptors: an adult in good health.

This CDR3 is CASRSGTGGGNIQYF. The CDR3 DNA is TGTGCCAGCAGATCCGGGACAGGGGGCGGAAACATTCAGTACTTC. This rearrangement joins TRBV2 to TRBJ2-4; 12 bases map to TRBD1. V gave up 6 bases and J gave up 6 bases; unmatched junction bases: 6. Germline CDR1 SNHLY, CDR2 FYNNEI. The CDR3 is made up of 15 amino acids.

The DNA of the CDR3 is TGTGCCAGCAGTTCTCGACAGCCCCTAAGCTCTGGGGCCAACGTCCTGACTTTC. Translation gives CASSSRQPLSSGANVLTF. The genes are TRBV28 and TRBJ2-6; TRBD1 is a possible D gene (5 bases). The ends were cut back, 4 bases at V and 0 bases at J, with 16 bases in the middle. The CDR3 consists of 18 residues. The germline V gene has CDR1 MDHEN and CDR2 SYDVKM.

The DNA of the CDR3 is TGTGCCAGCGGCTGGGACAGCTATGGCTACACCTTC. Translation gives CASGWDSYGYTF. The chain carries TRBV25-1 and TRBJ1-2; TRBD1 matches 7 bases. CDR1 is MGHDK and CDR2 is SYGVNS in the germline V gene. This CDR3 comprises 12 residues. V lost 8 bases to trimming and J lost 4 bases; unmatched junction nucleotides: 4.